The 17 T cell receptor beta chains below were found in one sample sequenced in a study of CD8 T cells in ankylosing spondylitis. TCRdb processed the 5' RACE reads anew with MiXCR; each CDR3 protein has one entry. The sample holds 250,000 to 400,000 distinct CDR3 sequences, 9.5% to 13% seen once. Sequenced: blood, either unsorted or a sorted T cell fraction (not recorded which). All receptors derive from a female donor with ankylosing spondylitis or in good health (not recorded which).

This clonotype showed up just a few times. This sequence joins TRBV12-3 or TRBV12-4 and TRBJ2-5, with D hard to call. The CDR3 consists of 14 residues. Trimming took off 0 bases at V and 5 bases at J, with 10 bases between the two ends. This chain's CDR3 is CASSLAAQSETQYF. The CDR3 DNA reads TGTGCCAGCAGTTTAGCGGCACAGTCGGAGACCCAGTACTTC.

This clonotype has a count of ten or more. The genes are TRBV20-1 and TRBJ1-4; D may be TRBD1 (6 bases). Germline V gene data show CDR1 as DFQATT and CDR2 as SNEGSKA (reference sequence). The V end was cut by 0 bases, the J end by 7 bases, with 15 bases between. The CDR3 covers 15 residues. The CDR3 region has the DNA TGCAGTGCTAGAGATCGGGAGACAGGTGGTGAAAAACTGTTTTTT. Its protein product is CSARDRETGGEKLFF.

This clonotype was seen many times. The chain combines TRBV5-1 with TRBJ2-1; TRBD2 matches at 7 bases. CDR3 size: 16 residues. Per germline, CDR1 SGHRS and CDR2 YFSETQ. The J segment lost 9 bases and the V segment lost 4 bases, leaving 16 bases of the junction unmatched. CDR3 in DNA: TGCGCCAGCAGCCCCAATGCAGGGAGGGGAAGGGGTGAGCAGTTCTTC. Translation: CASSPNAGRGRGEQFF.

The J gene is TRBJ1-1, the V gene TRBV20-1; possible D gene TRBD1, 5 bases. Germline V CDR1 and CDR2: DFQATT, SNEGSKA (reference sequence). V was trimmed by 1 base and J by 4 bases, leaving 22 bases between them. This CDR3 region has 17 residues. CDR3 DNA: TGCAGTGCTAGAGCTCCGATAGGGCGCAGGGTCGGCACTGAAGCTTTCTTT. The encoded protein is CSARAPIGRRVGTEAFF.

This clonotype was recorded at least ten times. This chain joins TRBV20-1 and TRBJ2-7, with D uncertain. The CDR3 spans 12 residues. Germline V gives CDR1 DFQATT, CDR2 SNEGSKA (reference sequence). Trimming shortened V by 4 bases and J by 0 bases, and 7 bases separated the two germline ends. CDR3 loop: CSANSYSYEQYF. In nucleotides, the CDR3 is TGCAGTGCTAACAGTTACTCCTACGAGCAGTACTTC.

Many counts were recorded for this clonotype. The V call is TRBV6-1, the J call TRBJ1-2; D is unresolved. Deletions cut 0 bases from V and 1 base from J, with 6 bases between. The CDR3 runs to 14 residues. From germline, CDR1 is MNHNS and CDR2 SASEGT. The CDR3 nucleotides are TGTGCCAGCAGTGAAGCGCAGGATAACTATGGCTACACCTTC. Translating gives CASSEAQDNYGYTF.

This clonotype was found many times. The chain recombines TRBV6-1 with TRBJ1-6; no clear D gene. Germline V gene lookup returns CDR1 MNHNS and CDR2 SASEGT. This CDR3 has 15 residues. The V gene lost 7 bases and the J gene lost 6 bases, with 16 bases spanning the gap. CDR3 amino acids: CASTTDSFRNSPLHF. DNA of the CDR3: TGTGCCAGCACTACTGACTCATTTCGTAATTCACCCCTCCACTTT.

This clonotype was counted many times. The CDR3 is CASSLGGITGELFF. Here the CDR3 DNA reads TGCGCCAGCAGCTTGGGAGGGATCACCGGGGAGCTGTTTTTT. The chain has TRBV5-1 and TRBJ2-2; D perhaps matches TRBD2 (5 bases). With 0 bases removed from V and 4 bases from J, the gap between germline ends came to 7 bases. Germline lookup yields CDR1 SGHRS and CDR2 YFSETQ. The CDR3 length is 14 residues.

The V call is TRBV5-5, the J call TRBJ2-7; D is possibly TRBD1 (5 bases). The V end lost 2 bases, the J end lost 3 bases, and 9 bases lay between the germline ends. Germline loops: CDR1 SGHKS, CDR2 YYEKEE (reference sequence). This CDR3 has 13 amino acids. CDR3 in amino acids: CASSFARGYEQYF. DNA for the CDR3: TGTGCCAGCAGCTTTGCTAGGGGCTACGAGCAGTACTTC. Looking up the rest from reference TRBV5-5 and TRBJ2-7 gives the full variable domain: DAGVTQSPTHLIKTRGQQVTLRCSPISGHKSVSWYQQVLGQGPQFIFQYYEKEERGRGNFPDRFSARQFPNYSSELNVNALLLGDSALYLCASSFARGYEQYFGPGTRLTVT.

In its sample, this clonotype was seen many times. CDR3 protein: CASSPSGGLTEAFF. CDR3 coding DNA: TGTGCCAGCAGTCCCAGCGGGGGGCTCACTGAAGCTTTCTTT. This chain links TRBV12-3 or TRBV12-4 with TRBJ1-1; the D gene is possibly TRBD1 (6 bases). The CDR3 extends over 14 amino acids. The V gene lost 5 bases and the J gene lost 4 bases, with 14 bases spanning the gap.

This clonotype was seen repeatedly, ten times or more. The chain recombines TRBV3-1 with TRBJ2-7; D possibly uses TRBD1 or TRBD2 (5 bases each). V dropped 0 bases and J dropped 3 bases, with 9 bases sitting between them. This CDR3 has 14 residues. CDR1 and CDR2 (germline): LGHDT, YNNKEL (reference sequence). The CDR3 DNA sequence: TGTGCCAGCAGCCAAGAGGGGACCTTCTACGAGCAGTACTTC. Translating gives CASSQEGTFYEQYF.

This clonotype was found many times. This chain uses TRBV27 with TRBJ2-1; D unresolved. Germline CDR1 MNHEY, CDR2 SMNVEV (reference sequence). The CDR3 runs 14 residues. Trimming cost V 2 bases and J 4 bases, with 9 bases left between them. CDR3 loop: CASSLKREYNEQFF. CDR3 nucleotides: TGTGCCAGCAGTTTAAAAAGAGAGTACAATGAGCAGTTCTTC.

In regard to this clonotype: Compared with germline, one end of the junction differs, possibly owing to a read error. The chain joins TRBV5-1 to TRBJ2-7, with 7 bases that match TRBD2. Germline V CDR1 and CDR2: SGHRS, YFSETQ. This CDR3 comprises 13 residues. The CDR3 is CASSLEAGSLLDF. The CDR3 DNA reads TGCGCCAGCAGCTTGGAAGCGGGATCCCTCCTGGACTTC.

The CDR3 DNA reads TGCAGCGTTGAGTGGGGCCCAGACAGGTTTCATGAAAAACTGTTTTTT. Translating gives CSVEWGPDRFHEKLFF. The gene calls are TRBV29-1 and TRBJ1-4, with a tentative D call TRBD1 (6 bases). V was pared by 3 bases and J by 6 bases, with 20 bases between. This CDR3 region has 16 residues. From germline, CDR1 is SQVTM and CDR2 ANQGSEA.

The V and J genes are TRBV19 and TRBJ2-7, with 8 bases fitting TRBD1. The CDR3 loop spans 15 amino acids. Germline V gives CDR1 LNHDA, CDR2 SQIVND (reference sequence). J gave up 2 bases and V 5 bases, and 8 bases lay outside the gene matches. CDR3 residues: CASSPTGTGAYEQYF. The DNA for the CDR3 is TGTGCCAGTAGTCCAACCGGGACAGGAGCCTACGAGCAGTACTTC. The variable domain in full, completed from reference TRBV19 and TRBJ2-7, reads DGGITQSPKYLFRKEGQNVTLSCEQNLNHDAMYWYRQDPGQGLRLIYYSQIVNDFQKGDIAEGYSVSREKKESFPLTVTSAQKNPTAFYLCASSPTGTGAYEQYFGPGTRLTVT.

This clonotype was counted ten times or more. The CDR3 DNA reads as TGCAGTGCTAGAGATTCGGTCCAGGGGGCAGGACCCCTCCACTTT. Protein: CSARDSVQGAGPLHF. The chain has TRBV20-1 and TRBJ1-6; the match to TRBD1 covers 8 bases. CDR1 and CDR2 from the germline V gene are DFQATT and SNEGSKA (reference sequence). The trim removed 0 bases at V and 12 bases at J, leaving 10 bases unmatched. The CDR3 has 15 residues.

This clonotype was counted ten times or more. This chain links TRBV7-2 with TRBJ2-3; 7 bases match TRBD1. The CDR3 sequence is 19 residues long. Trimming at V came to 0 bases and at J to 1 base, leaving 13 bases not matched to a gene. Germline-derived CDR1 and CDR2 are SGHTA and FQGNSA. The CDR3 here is CASSLALRTGQGGTDTQYF. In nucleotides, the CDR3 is TGTGCCAGCAGCTTAGCACTACGGACAGGCCAGGGTGGCACAGATACGCAGTATTTT.